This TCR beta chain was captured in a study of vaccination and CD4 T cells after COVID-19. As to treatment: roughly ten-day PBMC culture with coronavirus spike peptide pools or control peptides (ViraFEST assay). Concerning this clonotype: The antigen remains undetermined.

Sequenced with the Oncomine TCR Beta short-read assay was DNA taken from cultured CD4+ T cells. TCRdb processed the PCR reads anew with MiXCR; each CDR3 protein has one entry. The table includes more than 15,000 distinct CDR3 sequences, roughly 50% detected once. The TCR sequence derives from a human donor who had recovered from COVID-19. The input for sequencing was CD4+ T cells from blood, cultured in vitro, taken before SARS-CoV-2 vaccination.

The CDR3 sequence is CASRPYIIGAVRNTEAFF. DNA of the CDR3: TGTGCCAGCAGGCCTTACATAATAGGAGCGGTAAGGAACACTGAAGCTTTCTTT. The chain uses TRBV12-3 or TRBV12-4 and TRBJ1-1; D gene unclear. V was shortened by 6 bases and J by 1 base, with 24 bases between the two germline ends. The CDR3 runs to 18 residues.